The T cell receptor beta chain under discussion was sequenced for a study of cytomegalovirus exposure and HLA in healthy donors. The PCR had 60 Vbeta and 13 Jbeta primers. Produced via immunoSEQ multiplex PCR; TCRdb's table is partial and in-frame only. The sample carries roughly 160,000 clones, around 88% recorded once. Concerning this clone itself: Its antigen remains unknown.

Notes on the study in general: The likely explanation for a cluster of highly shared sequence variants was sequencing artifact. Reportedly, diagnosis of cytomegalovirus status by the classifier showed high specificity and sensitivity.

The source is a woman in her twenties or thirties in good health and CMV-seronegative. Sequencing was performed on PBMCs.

CDR3 amino acids: CASSNRARGAEAFF. The CDR3 nucleotides are TGTGCCAGTAGTAACAGGGCCCGGGGGGCTGAAGCTTTCTTT. The chain links TRBV19 to TRBJ1-1; D is possibly TRBD1 (6 bases). This CDR3 spans 14 amino acids. Germline assignment: CDR1 LNHDA and CDR2 SQIVND (reference sequence). V dropped 4 bases and J dropped 6 bases, with 15 bases sitting between them.